What follows are 24 T cell receptor beta chains derived from one specimen sequenced in a study of blood T cells in healthy people across ages. PCR was performed a second time for about 6 to 11 cycles using a sample-barcoded 5' primer and a J-beta primer mix. TCRdb reanalysed the 5' RACE reads using MiXCR and keeps one entry per CDR3 protein. The repertoire holds about 570,000 distinct CDR3 sequences, with about 26% as singletons. Sequencing was carried out using blood. The origin of the receptors is a woman in her seventies in good health.

The chain recombines TRBV9 with TRBJ2-5; 9 bases agree with TRBD1. Germline V gene lookup returns CDR1 SGDLS and CDR2 YYNGEE. Trimming removed 0 bases from V and 4 bases from J; junction bases left unmatched: 7. This CDR3 is 16 amino acids long. CDR3 loop: CASSVEPQGAGETQYF. In DNA, the CDR3 is TGTGCCAGCAGCGTAGAACCACAGGGGGCTGGAGAGACCCAGTACTTC. Based on the CDR3 plus reference TRBV9 and TRBJ2-5, the full variable domain is DSGVTQTPKHLITATGQRVTLRCSPRSGDLSVYWYQQSLDQGLQFLIQYYNGEERAKGNILERFSAQQFPDLHSELNLSSLELGDSALYFCASSVEPQGAGETQYFGPGTRLLVL.

The CDR3 bases are TGTGCCTCGGGACTAGCGGGGCGGACTAAGACTTACGAGCAGTACTTC. Encoded protein: CASGLAGRTKTYEQYF. The chain uses TRBV30 and TRBJ2-5, with 13 positions matching TRBD2. The assigned J gene may be wrong: the sequence end matches TRBJ2-7 better. The CDR3 spans 16 residues. The germline V gene has CDR1 GTSNPN and CDR2 SVGIG (reference sequence).

CDR3 loop: CSARAQWSNTEAFF. CDR3 sequence (DNA): TGCAGTGCTAGAGCTCAATGGTCGAACACTGAAGCTTTCTTT. V usage is TRBV20-1 and J usage is TRBJ1-1; D gene unclear. CDR1 is DFQATT and CDR2 is SNEGSKA in the germline V gene (reference sequence). The CDR3 is 14 amino acids. V gave up 1 base and J gave up 1 base, with 10 bases separating them.

The chain carries TRBV29-1 and TRBJ2-3; a possible D gene is TRBD1 (5 bases). CDR1 and CDR2 from the germline V gene are SQVTM and ANQGSEA. V was shortened by 7 bases and J by 2 bases, with 16 bases between the two germline ends. This CDR3 spans 14 amino acids. DNA of the CDR3: TGCAGCGCCTTAAGGGGCAGTCTCACAGATACGCAGTATTTT. It codes for CSALRGSLTDTQYF.

V gene TRBV20-1 combines with J gene TRBJ2-7; TRBD1 agrees at 8 bases. Germline-derived CDR1 and CDR2 are DFQATT and SNEGSKA (reference sequence). V was pared by 7 bases and J by 0 bases, with 14 bases of the junction left unmatched. This CDR3 is built from 16 residues. The CDR3 loop is CSVRSLATGDSYEQYF. CDR3 coding DNA: TGCAGTGTGCGTTCCTTGGCGACAGGGGACTCCTACGAGCAGTACTTC.

The V call is TRBV5-5, the J call TRBJ1-1, with D possibly matching TRBD1 (5 bases). The germline CDR1 and CDR2 sequences are SGHKS and YYEKEE (reference sequence). CDR3 length equals 16 residues. V was trimmed by 0 bases and J by 0 bases, leaving 12 bases between them. The CDR3 nucleotides read TGTGCCAGCAGCTTGGCCTGGGGCAGGGTGAACACTGAAGCTTTCTTT. This translates into CASSLAWGRVNTEAFF.

This chain joins TRBV29-1 and TRBJ2-3; TRBD1 might be the D (6 bases). V was cut by 6 bases and J by 2 bases, with 15 bases left in between. Germline CDR1 and CDR2: SQVTM and ANQGSEA. The CDR3 is made up of 14 amino acids. Here the CDR3 DNA reads TGCAGCGTCTCCACAGGGAGTATCACAGATACGCAGTATTTT. It specifies CSVSTGSITDTQYF.

This clonotype has a count of ten or more. CDR3 residues: CASSLGGVTEAFF. In nucleotides, the CDR3 is TGCGCCAGCAGCTTGGGAGGGGTTACTGAAGCTTTCTTT. This rearrangement joins TRBV5-1 to TRBJ1-1; weak D call: TRBD1 (5 bases). Germline assignment: CDR1 SGHRS and CDR2 YFSETQ. V lost 0 bases and J 5 bases, leaving 8 bases between the germline ends. The CDR3 loop spans 13 amino acids.

This rearrangement joins TRBV6-1 to TRBJ2-5; a weak D match, TRBD1 (6 bases). Germline V CDR1 and CDR2: MNHNS, SASEGT. V lost 2 bases and J 1 base, leaving 11 bases between the germline ends. The CDR3 covers 15 residues. The CDR3 DNA is TGTGCCAGCAGTGAAATCCAGGGGACCCAAGAGACCCAGTACTTC. This sequence encodes CASSEIQGTQETQYF.

The CDR3 DNA sequence: TGTGCCAGCAGGAAAGCGGGGTTAGAGACCCAGTACTTC. Translated: CASRKAGLETQYF. The chain employs TRBV6-5 and TRBJ2-5, with 7 nucleotides matching TRBD2. Germline V gene lookup returns CDR1 MNHEY and CDR2 SVGAGI. There are 13 residues in the CDR3. Unmatched junction bases numbered 5, after V lost 6 bases and J lost 4 bases.

The V and J genes are TRBV20-1 and TRBJ2-7; maybe TRBD1 (6 bases). Trimming removed 6 bases from V and 8 bases from J, with 20 bases in between. Germline V gene lookup returns CDR1 DFQATT and CDR2 SNEGSKA (reference sequence). The CDR3 contains 13 residues. The CDR3 DNA reads TGCAGTGCCCTCTCCTGGACGGACAGTAAGCAGTACTTC. This sequence encodes CSALSWTDSKQYF.

The chain is built from TRBV7-6 and TRBJ2-5; 10 bases align to TRBD2. V lost 3 bases and J lost 1; bases outside the gene matches: 5. Germline values: CDR1 SGHVS, CDR2 FNYEAQ. This CDR3 region has 16 residues. The CDR3 protein is CASSFQRGGCQETQYF. The CDR3 nucleotides read TGTGCCAGCAGCTTCCAGCGGGGGGGTTGCCAAGAGACCCAGTACTTC.

Only a few counts were recorded for this clonotype. The J gene is TRBJ1-2, the V gene TRBV29-1, with D perhaps matching TRBD1 (6 bases). Looked up from germline, CDR1 is SQVTM and CDR2 is ANQGSEA. The CDR3 spans 10 residues. Trimming left V 6 bases short and J 7 bases short, with 9 bases between. This CDR3 is CSVAGVGYTF. For the CDR3, the DNA is TGCAGCGTGGCAGGGGTTGGCTACACCTTC.

The rearrangement joins TRBV3-1 to TRBJ2-3, with D possibly TRBD2 on 6 matching bases. CDR3 length: 16 residues. The germline V and J ends were trimmed by 2 bases and 3 bases, with 15 bases remaining between them. The germline gives CDR1 LGHDT, CDR2 YNNKEL (reference sequence). The CDR3 sequence: CASSQNGAGRTDTQYF. CDR3 bases: TGTGCCAGCAGCCAAAACGGCGCGGGGAGAACAGATACGCAGTATTTT.

V is TRBV3-1 and J is TRBJ2-7; D remains unclear. This CDR3 is built from 12 residues. Trimming stripped 0 bases from V and 6 bases from J, with 6 bases between. Germline V lookup: CDR1 LGHDT, CDR2 YNNKEL (reference sequence). The CDR3 loop is CASSQDLLEQYF. The CDR3 DNA reads TGTGCCAGCAGCCAAGATCTACTCGAGCAGTACTTC.

This clonotype appeared a few times. The V and J genes are TRBV3-1 and TRBJ2-5; tentatively, D is TRBD2 (5 bases). Germline-derived CDR1 and CDR2 are LGHDT and YNNKEL (reference sequence). V lost 3 bases, J lost 5 bases, and 10 bases lay in between. The CDR3 has 13 amino acids. CDR3 bases: TGTGCCAGCAGCCATTGGGAGAGGGAGACCCAGTACTTC. Amino acid sequence: CASSHWERETQYF.

This clonotype was found a few times. This chain connects TRBV2 to TRBJ1-1; the D is unclear. The V end was cut by 2 bases, the J end by 6 bases, with 16 bases between. The germline gives CDR1 SNHLY, CDR2 FYNNEI. This CDR3 is built from 15 residues. CDR3 sequence (DNA): TGTGCCAGCAGTGAACGAGGAGGGATCATCGCTGAAGCTTTCTTT. Translating gives CASSERGGIIAEAFF.

The V and J genes are TRBV18 and TRBJ2-6; D may be TRBD2 (6 bases). CDR3 size: 17 residues. Germline CDR1 is KGHSH and CDR2 is LQKENI. Trimming stripped 3 bases from V and 4 bases from J, with 16 bases between. CDR3 amino acids: CASSPSQLEGGANVLTF. The CDR3 region has the DNA TGTGCCAGCTCACCGAGTCAATTGGAGGGAGGGGCCAACGTCCTGACTTTC. Complete variable domain (other parts from reference TRBV18 and TRBJ2-6): NAGVMQNPRHLVRRRGQEARLRCSPMKGHSHVYWYRQLPEEGLKFMVYLQKENIIDESGMPKERFSAEFPKEGPSILRIQQVVRGDSAAYFCASSPSQLEGGANVLTFGAGSRLTVL.

J is TRBJ1-2 and V is TRBV20-1; 10 positions match TRBD1. CDR3 size: 13 residues. V was clipped by 6 bases and J by 5 bases; unmatched bases: 6. CDR1 and CDR2 (germline): DFQATT, SNEGSKA (reference sequence). The CDR3 DNA reads TGCAGTGCGTCCGGGACAGGGGAATATGGCTACACCTTC. This translates into CSASGTGEYGYTF.

The chain carries TRBV4-3 and TRBJ1-2; D is possibly TRBD1 (5 bases). This CDR3 has 14 amino acids. The ends were cut back, 4 bases at V and 7 bases at J, with 16 bases in the middle. The germline CDR1 and CDR2 sequences are LGHNA and YSLEER. The CDR3, as DNA: TGCGCCAGCAGCCCAAAAAGGGCAGGGTTTGGCTACACCTTC. Amino acid sequence: CASSPKRAGFGYTF.

The sample holds a few counts of this clonotype. The rearrangement joins TRBV4-3 to TRBJ1-4; D remains ambiguous. V was clipped by 2 bases and J by 1 base, with 23 bases between them. Germline-derived CDR1 and CDR2 are LGHNA and YSLEER. The CDR3 is 20 amino acids. The CDR3 here is CASSQYPNTKAFQTNEKLFF. DNA of the CDR3: TGCGCCAGCAGCCAATACCCAAACACGAAGGCATTTCAAACTAATGAAAAACTGTTTTTT.

This clonotype was detected only a few times. At one end, the junction sequence differs from germline, possibly due to a read error. V usage is TRBV18 and J usage is TRBJ2-5, with a possible D match to TRBD2 (6 bases). The closer fit of TRBJ2-7 to the DNA end suggests the J call may be wrong. This CDR3 is 15 amino acids long. Germline V gene sequence: CDR1 KGHSH, CDR2 LQKENI. The CDR3: CASSPGGSVAYEQYF. In DNA, the CDR3 is TGTGCTAGCTCACCCGGGGGTTCGGTAGCCTACGAGCAGTACTTC.

V usage is TRBV10-3 and J usage is TRBJ1-1; 7 nucleotides line up with TRBD1. Germline CDR1 reads ENHRY; CDR2 reads SYGVKD. V shed 0 bases and J 1 base; nucleotides not matched to a gene: 2. CDR3 length: 15 amino acids. The CDR3 DNA follows: TGTGCCATCAGTGAGTCAGGACAGGCGAACACTGAAGCTTTCTTT. Amino acids: CAISESGQANTEAFF.

The chain combines TRBV20-1 with TRBJ1-3; D call uncertain. Looked up from germline, CDR1 is DFQATT and CDR2 is SNEGSKA (reference sequence). This CDR3 spans 14 amino acids. The V gene lost 0 bases and the J gene lost 2 bases, with 8 bases spanning the gap. The CDR3, as DNA: TGCAGTGCTAGAGAGGGGAGCCCTGGAAACACCATATATTTT. Translation gives CSAREGSPGNTIYF.